Shown below are 21 T cell receptor beta chains from a single sample sequenced in a study of blood T cell repertoires in COVID-19. The protocol was immunoSEQ multiplex PCR, while the TCRdb copy is restricted to in-frame clones and leaves out a portion. The sample has about 160,000 clones, approximately 80% seen once; the top ten hold 9.1%. The sequencing input was peripheral blood. The receptors were gathered from an elderly woman with active or convalescent COVID-19.

This sequence joins TRBV5-8 and TRBJ1-1; D is perhaps TRBD1 (6 bases). Germline CDR1 is SGHTS and CDR2 is YDEGEE. V lost 4 bases, J lost 2 bases, and 12 bases lay in between. The length of the CDR3 is 14 residues. CDR3 in amino acids: CASSQGQTNTEAFF. The CDR3 bases are TGTGCCAGCAGCCAGGGGCAGACTAACACTGAAGCTTTCTTT.

The CDR3 DNA reads TGTGCCAGCAGTTACGGGCAAAACACTGAAGCTTTCTTT. This sequence encodes CASSYGQNTEAFF. The chain couples TRBV6-2 or TRBV6-3 to TRBJ1-1; D unclear. V was clipped by 2 bases and J by 2 bases, with 6 bases between them. The CDR3 runs to 13 residues. The germline V gene has CDR1 MNHEY and CDR2 SVGEGT.

The gene calls are TRBV7-2 and TRBJ2-3; D not certain. The CDR3 consists of 15 residues. Looked up from germline, CDR1 is SGHTA and CDR2 is FQGNSA. Trimming removed 1 base from V and 4 bases from J, with 12 bases in between. The CDR3 DNA reads as TGTGCCAGCAGCTTAGTTTGGGCCCCCTCAGATACGCAGTATTTT. Residues: CASSLVWAPSDTQYF.

V is TRBV27 and J is TRBJ1-6, with no clear D. Deletions cut 3 bases from V and 9 bases from J, with 12 bases between. The germline gives CDR1 MNHEY, CDR2 SMNVEV (reference sequence). This CDR3 spans 14 amino acids. CDR3 sequence reads: CASSFLQVSSPLHF. The DNA of the CDR3 is TGTGCCAGCAGTTTTTTGCAGGTATCTTCACCCCTCCACTTT.

This clone was detected once. The same CDR3 arises from other DNA sequences in this sample as well. This rearrangement joins TRBV19 to TRBJ1-1; 10 bases agree with TRBD1. Germline CDR1 LNHDA, CDR2 SQIVND (reference sequence). The V gene end was trimmed by 5 bases and the J gene end by 5 bases; junction bases not matched to a gene: 5. The CDR3 length is 14 residues. The CDR3 spells CASSSRDRGTEAFF. The CDR3 DNA is TGTGCCAGTAGTTCCCGGGACAGGGGTACTGAAGCTTTCTTT.

The table lists this clone with a count of one. The chain combines TRBV9 with TRBJ2-1; possible D gene TRBD1, 5 bases. This CDR3 has 15 amino acids. V lost 2 bases and J 4 bases, leaving 13 bases between the germline ends. Per the germline V gene, CDR1 is SGDLS and CDR2 is YYNGEE. The CDR3 nucleotides are TGTGCCAGCAGCGTTATCCAGGGATCATACAATGAGCAGTTCTTC. The encoded protein is CASSVIQGSYNEQFF.

This chain connects TRBV4-3 to TRBJ2-5; 7 bases line up with TRBD1. With V trimmed by 3 bases and J by 4 bases, 5 bases remained unmatched. Germline CDR1 reads LGHNA; CDR2 reads YSLEER. The CDR3 contains 14 residues. In DNA, the CDR3 is TGCGCCAGCAGCCATACACAGGGGTCAGAGACCCAGTACTTC. This gives the protein CASSHTQGSETQYF.

The CDR3 region is CASSVGQGSYEQYF. In DNA form, the CDR3 reads TGTGCCAGCAGTGTGGGACAGGGCTCCTACGAGCAGTACTTC. The chain links TRBV28 to TRBJ2-7, with 9 positions matching TRBD1. The CDR3 length is 14 residues. V gave up 5 bases and J gave up 0 bases; unmatched junction bases: 2. Germline-derived CDR1 and CDR2 are MDHEN and SYDVKM.

This clone was observed once. The chain joins TRBV13 to TRBJ1-5, with 9 nucleotides matching TRBD1. Trimming at V came to 1 base and at J to 6 bases, leaving 4 bases not matched to a gene. CDR3 length equals 15 residues. Germline V lookup: CDR1 PRHDT, CDR2 FYEKMQ (reference sequence). As DNA, the CDR3 is TGTGCCAGCAGCTTAGCGGGACAGGGAGGTCAGCCCCAGCATTTT. Translation gives CASSLAGQGGQPQHF.

V gene TRBV4-3 combines with J gene TRBJ1-6; maybe TRBD1 (5 bases). Trimming removed 0 bases at V and 14 bases at J, with 14 bases between. The CDR3 is 14 residues long. Germline assignment: CDR1 LGHNA and CDR2 YSLEER. Here the CDR3 DNA reads TGCGCCAGCAGCCAAGATGGGGGGTCGAGGGCCCTCCACTTT. Translation gives CASSQDGGSRALHF.

The chain combines TRBV5-6 with TRBJ2-6; weak D call: TRBD1 (6 bases). The CDR3 spans 17 residues. Germline V gene sequence: CDR1 SGHDT, CDR2 YYEEEE. Trimming removed 4 bases at V and 0 bases at J, with 14 bases between. The CDR3 DNA follows: TGTGCCAGCAGCACCGGGACATTCACCTCTGGGGCCAACGTCCTGACTTTC. This gives the protein CASSTGTFTSGANVLTF.

The J gene is TRBJ1-1, the V gene TRBV29-1, with TRBD1 identical over 8 bases. Per germline, CDR1 SQVTM and CDR2 ANQGSEA. The CDR3 totals 12 residues. Trimming cost V 7 bases and J 4 bases; bases outside gene matches: 5. CDR3 loop: CSARGTGTEAFF. The DNA of the CDR3 is TGCAGCGCCAGAGGGACAGGCACTGAAGCTTTCTTT.

This clone was seen a single time. This chain links TRBV3-1 (or the pseudogene TRBV3-2) with TRBJ2-6, with TRBD1 matching over 10 bases. CDR3 length: 19 residues. Germline V gives CDR1 LGHDT, CDR2 YNNKEL (reference sequence). V was pared by 0 bases and J by 2 bases, with 7 bases of the junction left unmatched. Written as DNA, the CDR3 is TGTGCCAGCAGCCAAGATCGGACAGGGGGGGATACTGGGGCCAACGTCCTGACTTTC. This gives the protein CASSQDRTGGDTGANVLTF.

This chain links TRBV18 with TRBJ1-1; TRBD1 agrees at 9 bases. The CDR3 spans 15 residues. Germline CDR1 KGHSH, CDR2 LQKENI. Trimming removed 1 base from V and 4 bases from J; junction bases left unmatched: 4. CDR3 coding DNA: TGTGCCAGCTCACCACGGGACAGGGAGAGCACTGAAGCTTTCTTT. This translates into CASSPRDRESTEAFF.

This chain connects TRBV6-2 or TRBV6-3 to TRBJ2-3, with 13 bases fitting TRBD2. The CDR3 is 16 residues long. Trimming cost V 5 bases and J 0 bases; bases outside gene matches: 2. The germline V gene encodes CDR1 MNHEY and CDR2 SVGEGT. The CDR3: CASSKLAGGSTDTQYF. CDR3 in DNA: TGTGCCAGCAGTAAACTAGCGGGGGGGAGCACAGATACGCAGTATTTT.

The rearrangement uses TRBV5-6 and TRBJ1-2; a weak D match, TRBD1 (5 bases). Germline lookup yields CDR1 SGHDT and CDR2 YYEEEE. The V end was cut by 0 bases, the J end by 2 bases, with 8 bases between. CDR3 length: 14 residues. CDR3 sequence: CASSLGTSNYGYTF. CDR3 sequence (DNA): TGTGCCAGCAGCTTGGGGACAAGCAACTATGGCTACACCTTC.

This sequence joins TRBV12-5 and TRBJ2-7; the match to TRBD1 covers 7 bases. There are 13 residues in the CDR3. Trimming removed 5 bases from V and 3 bases from J; junction bases left unmatched: 4. In germline, CDR1 is LGHNT, CDR2 FRNRAP. The CDR3 DNA is TGTGCTAGTGGTCTGACAGGGATCTACGAGCAGTACTTC. This encodes CASGLTGIYEQYF.

The chain carries TRBV19 and TRBJ2-5, with 8 bases that match TRBD1. Trimming removed 2 bases from V and 4 bases from J; junction bases left unmatched: 9. Germline V gives CDR1 LNHDA, CDR2 SQIVND (reference sequence). This CDR3 region has 16 residues. The CDR3 coding sequence is TGTGCCAGTAGTATAAGGGATCAGGGGGCTAGAGAGACCCAGTACTTC. It codes for CASSIRDQGARETQYF.

CDR3 protein: CATSRVRDSLYGYTF. As DNA, the CDR3 is TGTGCCACCAGCAGAGTTAGAGACAGCCTCTATGGCTACACCTTC. The chain links TRBV15 to TRBJ1-2; TRBD1 is a possible D gene (5 bases). Trimming pared 1 base from V and 4 bases from J, leaving 13 bases between. The CDR3 sequence is 15 residues long. Germline V lookup: CDR1 LNHNV, CDR2 YYDKDF (reference sequence).

The CDR3 bases are TGTGCCACCAGTGATGGGGGGGGGATCCAAGAGACCCAGTACTTC. Protein: CATSDGGGIQETQYF. The chain recombines TRBV24-1 with TRBJ2-5, with 7 bases fitting TRBD2. The CDR3 has 15 residues. Germline V gene sequence: CDR1 KGHDR, CDR2 SFDVKD. Germline trimming cut 3 bases from V and 1 base from J; bases unmatched to any gene: 4.

This clone was observed once. V is TRBV10-3 and J is TRBJ1-4; D is ambiguous. Trimming pared 3 bases from V and 0 bases from J, leaving 11 bases between. The CDR3 spans 16 residues. The germline gives CDR1 ENHRY, CDR2 SYGVKD. The CDR3 loop is CAISDPSGTTNEKLFF. DNA of the CDR3: TGTGCCATCAGTGACCCCTCCGGGACAACTAATGAAAAACTGTTTTTT.